Listed below are T cell receptor beta chains from one sample, sequenced in a study of blood T cell repertoires in COVID-19. TCRdb's copy holds only in-frame clones and misses some; the assay was immunoSEQ multiplex PCR. The sample holds hundreds of thousands of clones; approximately 90% are singletons and the top ten take approximately 1.4%. The sequenced sample was peripheral blood. These receptors came from a woman aged 25-40 years with active or convalescent COVID-19. The CDR3 runs from the conserved cysteine through the conserved F or W. A D gene is named only where the DNA matches it firmly. Clone size, where shown, is once, few, many, or a class for clones that have expanded.

CASSQGQGYGYTF	TGTGCCAGCAGCCAGGGACAGGGCTATGGCTACACCTTC	TRBV14	TRBJ1-2	once	TRBD1
CASSSNLLVRSQETQYF	TGTGCCAGCAGTTCCAACCTACTAGTCAGGAGCCAAGAGACCCAGTACTTC	TRBV27	TRBJ2-5	-	-
CATEVVDEQYF	TGTGCCACGGAGGTGGTTGACGAGCAGTACTTC	TRBV2	TRBJ2-7	-	-
CAGRGRGNGYTF	TGTGCCGGCAGGGGGCGCGGAAATGGCTACACCTTC	TRBV2	TRBJ1-2	-	TRBD1
CASSLGGGRNEQFF	TGCGCCAGCAGCCTCGGGGGGGGCCGGAATGAGCAGTTCTTC	TRBV5-1	TRBJ2-1	-	TRBD2
CASSEAEGGELFF	TGTGCCAGCAGTGAAGCGGAGGGGGGGGAGCTGTTTTTT	TRBV6-4	TRBJ2-2	-	-
CASSNTGGYGYTF	TGCGCCAGCAGCAACACAGGGGGCTATGGCTACACCTTC	TRBV5-1	TRBJ1-2	-	TRBD1
CASSGEGASQPQHF	TGTGCCAGCAGTGGAGAGGGGGCGAGTCAGCCCCAGCATTTT	TRBV27	TRBJ1-5	-	TRBD1
CASSQETGQGALTGELFF	TGCGCCAGCAGCCAAGAAACGGGACAGGGGGCGCTTACCGGGGAGCTGTTTTTT	TRBV4-1	TRBJ2-2	-	TRBD1
CASSTNRVSPYEQYF	TGTGCCAGCAGCACAAACAGGGTTTCCCCATACGAGCAGTACTTC	TRBV13	TRBJ2-7	-	-
CASSLRGGKLFF	TGTGCCAGCAGTTTAAGGGGAGGGAAACTGTTTTTT	TRBV28	TRBJ1-4	-	-
CASRQGDYGYTF	TGTGCCAGCAGGCAGGGGGACTATGGCTACACCTTC	TRBV11-2	TRBJ1-2	-	TRBD1
CASRGGKGVQYEQYF	TGTGCCAGTAGAGGTGGTAAGGGGGTCCAGTACGAGCAGTACTTC	TRBV19	TRBJ2-7	-	-
CASSSGQGSSYEQYF	TGCGCCAGCAGCTCCGGACAGGGTAGCTCCTACGAGCAGTACTTC	TRBV5-1	TRBJ2-7	-	TRBD1
CASSLLTEGAEKLFF	TGTGCCAGTAGCCTATTGACGGAGGGGGCTGAAAAACTGTTTTTT	TRBV19	TRBJ1-4	-	TRBD1
CASSKTGKGTGGICEQYF	TGTGCCAGCAGCAAAACGGGTAAAGGGACAGGGGGAATCTGCGAGCAGTACTTC	TRBV21-1	TRBJ2-7	-	-
CASSQDVSRQPQHF	TGTGCCAGCAGCCAAGATGTATCCAGGCAGCCCCAGCATTTT	TRBV3-1/TRBV3-2	TRBJ1-5	-	-
CASSPGGIHGYTF	TGTGCCAGCTCACCAGGGGGGATTCATGGCTACACCTTC	TRBV18	TRBJ1-2	few	-
CASSLDTWGRSSTDTQYF	TGTGCCAGCAGCTTAGATACGTGGGGCAGATCTAGCACAGATACGCAGTATTTT	TRBV11-2	TRBJ2-3	-	-
CSVERTGKETQYF	TGCAGCGTTGAACGGACAGGGAAAGAGACCCAGTACTTC	TRBV29-1	TRBJ2-5	few	TRBD1
CASSETGHLEAFF	TGTGCCAGCAGTGAAACGGGACACCTTGAAGCTTTCTTT	TRBV25-1	TRBJ1-1	many	-
CASSPSSGSNNEQFF	TGTGCCAGTAGTCCATCTAGCGGGAGCAACAATGAGCAGTTCTTC	TRBV19	TRBJ2-1	once	TRBD2
CSASGPGQGEQYF	TGCAGTGCTAGTGGGCCGGGACAGGGCGAGCAGTACTTC	TRBV20-1	TRBJ2-7	-	TRBD1
CASSLGGLGDEQFF	TGTGCCAGCAGTCTGGGGGGGCTGGGAGATGAGCAGTTCTTC	TRBV6-6	TRBJ2-1	-	-
CASSQEIAGGITDTQYF	TGTGCCAGCAGCCAAGAAATAGCGGGGGGCATCACAGATACGCAGTATTTT	TRBV3-1/TRBV3-2	TRBJ2-3	-	TRBD2
CASSSRTGVYGYTF	TGTGCCAGCAGCTCGCGGACAGGAGTCTATGGCTACACCTTC	TRBV5-8	TRBJ1-2	-	TRBD1
CASSFFADNEQFF	TGCGCCAGCAGCTTCTTTGCGGACAATGAGCAGTTCTTC	TRBV5-1	TRBJ2-1	-	-
CASGTGYGYTF	TGTGCCAGTGGGACAGGCTATGGCTACACCTTC	TRBV2	TRBJ1-2	-	TRBD1
CASSSGTGIGVQPQHF	TGTGCCAGCAGCTCCGGGACAGGGATAGGGGTTCAGCCCCAGCATTTT	TRBV5-8	TRBJ1-5	-	TRBD1
CASSPVAGTVKETQYF	TGTGCCAGCTCACCAGTAGCCGGGACAGTGAAAGAGACCCAGTACTTC	TRBV18	TRBJ2-5	-	TRBD1
CASSENRVQTQYF	TGTGCCAGCAGCGAGAACAGGGTGCAGACCCAGTACTTC	TRBV5-8	TRBJ2-5	-	-
CASSLGQADTEAFF	TGTGCCAGCAGCTTAGGGCAGGCCGACACTGAAGCTTTCTTT	TRBV7-9	TRBJ1-1	-	-
CASSQDNSASLYTGELFF	TGCGCCAGCAGCCAAGATAATTCGGCTAGCTTATACACCGGGGAGCTGTTTTTT	TRBV4-1	TRBJ2-2	-	-
CASRQGAGNTIYF	TGTGCCAGCCGACAGGGGGCTGGAAACACCATATATTTT	TRBV6-5	TRBJ1-3	-	TRBD1
CSVAYGTLSYEQYF	TGCAGCGTTGCATACGGGACTTTATCCTACGAGCAGTACTTC	TRBV29-1	TRBJ2-7	-	-
CAISEGGVISGNTIYF	TGTGCCATCAGTGAGGGGGGCGTAATTTCTGGAAACACCATATATTTT	TRBV10-3	TRBJ1-3	-	-
CASSEGNTADTQYF	TGCGCCAGCAGTGAGGGCAATACCGCCGATACGCAGTATTTT	TRBV10-1	TRBJ2-3	-	-
CASRDGTGDTGELFF	TGTGCCAGCAGGGATGGGACAGGGGACACCGGGGAGCTGTTTTTT	TRBV6-5	TRBJ2-2	-	TRBD1
CASSPTGAGGYTF	TGTGCCAGCAGCCCCACAGGGGCAGGGGGCTACACCTTC	TRBV7-9	TRBJ1-2	-	TRBD1
CASSPPFGTGGQSGTKETQYF	TGTGCCAGCTCACCACCGTTCGGGACAGGGGGTCAAAGTGGGACAAAAGAGACCCAGTACTTC	TRBV18	TRBJ2-5	once	TRBD1